This entry features one TCR beta chain sequence. What it binds is unknown. Germline lookup yields CDR1 SEHNR and CDR2 FQNEAQ (reference sequence). Trimming took off 1 base at V and 1 base at J, with 11 bases between the two ends. CDR3 length: 15 amino acids. Construction of TCR beta libraries relied on iRepertoire HTBI primers and on Arm-PCR targeting CDR3 regions. MiXCR, applied by TCRdb to the multiplex PCR reads, yields one record per CDR3 protein. Of hundreds of thousands of distinct CDR3 sequences listed, about 11% are singletons. The time point denotes: newly diagnosed GD, antithyroid drugs for less than 3 months. TCR sequences were obtained from RNA taken from PBMCs. An endocrinology department in Xi'an, China, recruited the patients. This specimen belongs to a study of regulatory T cells in long-lasting Graves disease. Broader study findings: Patients with persistent Graves' had lower TCR diversity than newly diagnosed patients.

This same sample was also part of a study on T cells in Graves' hyperthyroidism and ophthalmopathy. This second report adds: Progression to ophthalmopathy was predicted a median of approximately 6.4 months early.

J is TRBJ2-7 and V is TRBV7-9; tentative D call: TRBD2 (6 bases). The receptor comes from a young woman with Graves disease. The sample here was peripheral blood mononuclear cells (PBMCs), taken at new diagnosis, from a patient treated with antithyroid drugs. The CDR3 loop reads CASSLGVAESYEQYF. The CDR3 nucleotides read TGTGCCAGCAGCTTAGGAGTAGCGGAGTCCTACGAGCAGTACTTC.